This T cell receptor beta chain stems from a study of control samples from healthy donors and cancer patients. Sequencing used immunoSEQ multiplex PCR; TCRdb keeps in-frame clones, though not all of them. The sample gives more than 75,000 clones, nearly 90% of which show up once; less than 7% is in the top ten. This clonotype originated in a man between 50 and 59 years old in good health. Input material: blood.

The CDR3 region has the DNA TGCGCCAGCAGCTTATCTGGGGACAGCTACGAGCAGTACTTC. Its translation is CASSLSGDSYEQYF. The V and J genes are TRBV5-1 and TRBJ2-7; TRBD1 matches at 7 bases. There are 14 residues in the CDR3. Germline loops: CDR1 SGHRS, CDR2 YFSETQ. Germline trimming cut 2 bases from V and 3 bases from J; bases unmatched to any gene: 5.